The T cell receptor beta chain under discussion was sequenced for a study of low-dose radiotherapy and immunotherapy resistance in tumors. For the study at large: At a dose of 200 mg/m2, intravenous cyclophosphamide was given every two weeks, one day before radiation and immunotherapy. A daily 300 mg dose of oral aspirin was taken by patients for four cycles from cycle 1 day 1.

The time point was: after trial treatment. Treatment in this sample: LDRT plus nivolumab, ipilimumab, low-dose cyclophosphamide and aspirin (RACIN trial). Eligibility criteria specified advanced solid malignancies devoid of tumor-infiltrating lymphocytes. To note about this clonotype: A read error is possible here, since a much larger clone lies one base away.

Germline loops: CDR1 MDHEN, CDR2 SYDVKM. The germline V and J ends were trimmed by 5 bases and 0 bases, with 16 bases remaining between them. There are 17 residues in the CDR3. Primers targeting TRAV and TRBV primed first-strand cDNA, covering alpha and beta chains. Using a constant-region primer together with a V-primer adapter, TCRs were subjected to around 20 PCR cycles of amplification. TCRdb independently ran MiXCR on the reads; one entry per CDR3 protein. The sample contains roughly 95,000 distinct CDR3 sequences, 20% of which appear only once. The sequence came from a female donor with ovarian cancer. The rearrangement uses TRBV28 and TRBJ2-2; D is possibly TRBD2 (6 bases). The sequencing here drew on PBMCs, taken after low-dose radiotherapy plus immunotherapy. Here the CDR3 DNA reads TGTGCCAGCAGTCCATTCGGAGGGGAGACGAACACCGGGGAGCTGTTTTTT. This sequence encodes CASSPFGGETNTGELFF.